This passage covers 25 T cell receptor beta chains from one sample sequenced in a study of blood T cell repertoires in COVID-19. Clones were sequenced by immunoSEQ multiplex PCR, and TCRdb holds only the in-frame ones, with some missing. The profile shows roughly 240,000 clones, approximately 89% of them singletons. The source material was peripheral blood. The receptors were sampled from a woman aged 60 to 75 who had recovered from COVID-19.

The chain has TRBV28 and TRBJ1-4, with a tentative D call TRBD1 (6 bases). V was shortened by 6 bases and J by 4 bases, with 15 bases between the two germline ends. Germline V gene sequence: CDR1 MDHEN, CDR2 SYDVKM. The CDR3 contains 15 residues. The CDR3 protein is CASREQGHLNEKLFF. The CDR3 DNA reads as TGTGCCAGCAGGGAACAGGGACATCTTAATGAAAAACTGTTTTTT.

The chain uses TRBV6-6 and TRBJ2-1; 10 bases align to TRBD2. With 4 bases clipped from V and 10 bases from J, the junction kept 10 bases outside the gene matches. Germline CDR1 reads MNHNY; CDR2 reads SVGAGI (reference sequence). This CDR3 spans 15 amino acids. CDR3 region: CASSSERGGPAEQFF. CDR3 nucleotide sequence: TGTGCCAGCAGTTCCGAGCGGGGGGGCCCGGCGGAGCAGTTCTTC.

The J gene is TRBJ1-2, the V gene TRBV19; D is unclear. CDR1 is LNHDA and CDR2 is SQIVND in the germline V gene (reference sequence). CDR3 length equals 11 residues. The V and J ends lost 5 bases and 7 bases respectively, with 8 bases between them. CDR3 residues: CASSSQPGYTF. The CDR3 DNA reads as TGTGCCAGTAGTTCACAGCCTGGCTACACCTTC. The entire variable domain, with the rest obtained from reference TRBV19 and TRBJ1-2, is as follows: DGGITQSPKYLFRKEGQNVTLSCEQNLNHDAMYWYRQDPGQGLRLIYYSQIVNDFQKGDIAEGYSVSREKKESFPLTVTSAQKNPTAFYLCASSSQPGYTFGSGTRLTVV.

The V call is TRBV27, the J call TRBJ1-5, with D hard to call. The CDR3 loop spans 13 amino acids. CDR1 is MNHEY, CDR2 SMNVEV, per germline (reference sequence). Trimming left V 7 bases short and J 6 bases short, with 13 bases between. The CDR3 sequence: CASTTGDTQPQHF. Written as DNA, the CDR3 is TGTGCCAGCACAACCGGGGATACTCAGCCCCAGCATTTT.

This rearrangement joins TRBV27 to TRBJ2-7; 7 nucleotides match TRBD2. From germline, CDR1 is MNHEY and CDR2 SMNVEV (reference sequence). This CDR3 contains 13 residues. The junction had 3 bases not matched to a gene; V was cut back by 1 base and J by 6 bases. The CDR3 nucleotides read TGTGCCAGCAGTTTATGGGGGGGACGCGAGCAGTACTTC. Its protein product is CASSLWGGREQYF.

V gene TRBV11-3 combines with J gene TRBJ2-2, with D possibly being TRBD2 (5 bases). Trimming cost V 1 base and J 5 bases, with 14 bases left between them. The CDR3 totals 16 residues. The germline gives CDR1 SGHNT, CDR2 YENEEA. CDR3 sequence: CASSLGSSPGTGELFF. CDR3 coding DNA: TGTGCCAGCAGCTTAGGTTCCTCCCCGGGGACCGGGGAGCTGTTTTTT.

The rearrangement uses TRBV2 and TRBJ1-5, with D unclear. V was cut by 2 bases and J by 7 bases, with 6 bases left in between. This CDR3 contains 12 residues. Germline-derived CDR1 and CDR2 are SNHLY and FYNNEI. CDR3 sequence: CASSESPQPQHF. CDR3 bases: TGTGCCAGCAGTGAATCCCCACAGCCCCAGCATTTT.

This clone was found a few times. This chain joins TRBV10-2 and TRBJ1-1, with D possibly TRBD1 on 5 matching bases. The V gene lost 8 bases and the J gene lost 2 bases, with 12 bases spanning the gap. The germline V gene has CDR1 WSHSY and CDR2 SAAADI. The CDR3 is 13 residues long. The CDR3 DNA follows: TGCGCCAGCGGAAGGGGTGACAACACTGAAGCTTTCTTT. Its protein product is CASGRGDNTEAFF.

The chain uses TRBV14 and TRBJ2-3; D is perhaps TRBD2 (6 bases). V was cut by 3 bases and J by 11 bases, with 15 bases left in between. The CDR3 covers 13 residues. CDR1 is SGHDN and CDR2 is FVKESK in the germline V gene. This chain's CDR3 is CASSHDGAGGQYF. As DNA, the CDR3 is TGTGCCAGCAGCCATGACGGGGCCGGGGGGCAGTATTTT.

The J gene is TRBJ1-1, the V gene TRBV7-9; possible D gene TRBD1, 5 bases. Trimming removed 4 bases from V and 3 bases from J, with 9 bases in between. Germline CDR1 SEHNR, CDR2 FQNEAQ (reference sequence). The CDR3 contains 13 residues. DNA for the CDR3: TGTGCCAGCAGCTCTCTAGGGGACACTGAAGCTTTCTTT. Encoded protein: CASSSLGDTEAFF. Full variable domain (outside the CDR3, taken from reference TRBV7-9 and TRBJ1-1): DTGVSQNPRHKITKRGQNVTFRCDPISEHNRLYWYRQTLGQGPEFLTYFQNEAQLEKSRLLSDRFSAERPKGSFSTLEIQRTEQGDSAMYLCASSSLGDTEAFFGQGTRLTVV.

The V call is TRBV10-3, the J call TRBJ1-5; 9 positions agree with TRBD1. The V segment lost 4 bases and the J segment 2 bases; nucleotides outside the gene matches: 3. The CDR3 loop spans 15 amino acids. Germline CDR1 and CDR2: ENHRY and SYGVKD. In DNA form, the CDR3 reads TGTGCCATCAGTGCCGACAGGGGGGGCAATCAGCCCCAGCATTTT. Protein product: CAISADRGGNQPQHF.

The rearrangement joins TRBV7-9 to TRBJ2-1, with 9 bases identical to TRBD1. This CDR3 is built from 14 residues. CDR1 is SEHNR, CDR2 FQNEAQ, per germline (reference sequence). Trimming cost V 4 bases and J 8 bases; bases outside gene matches: 6. CDR3 protein: CASSSGTGIDEQFF. The DNA of the CDR3 is TGTGCCAGCAGCTCCGGGACAGGGATTGATGAGCAGTTCTTC.

This sequence joins TRBV7-3 and TRBJ2-3, with D possibly TRBD2 on 5 matching bases. V was pared by 1 base and J by 4 bases, with 9 bases between. Germline lookup yields CDR1 SGHTA and CDR2 FQGTGA. CDR3 size: 14 residues. Here the CDR3 reads CASSLIKGADTQYF. The CDR3 DNA reads TGTGCCAGCAGCTTAATAAAGGGAGCAGATACGCAGTATTTT.

The chain combines TRBV5-6 with TRBJ2-3; possibly TRBD1 for D (6 bases). Germline V gene lookup returns CDR1 SGHDT and CDR2 YYEEEE. The CDR3 is 15 amino acids. V dropped 0 bases and J dropped 2 bases, with 10 bases sitting between them. As DNA, the CDR3 is TGTGCCAGCAGCTTGGCCAGGGGACCCACAGATACGCAGTATTTT. Residues: CASSLARGPTDTQYF.

As concerns this clone: A read error likely explains this, since a far larger clone differs by one base. The CDR3 here is CASSTGTYEQYF. The CDR3 nucleotides read TGTGCCAGCAGCACCGGGACCTACGAGCAGTACTTC. V is TRBV5-6 and J is TRBJ2-7, with a possible D match to TRBD2 (5 bases). The V and J ends lost 4 bases and 2 bases respectively, with 7 bases between them. The CDR3 spans 12 residues. CDR1 is SGHDT and CDR2 is YYEEEE in the germline V gene.

The rearrangement joins TRBV9 to TRBJ2-5; D unclear. The CDR3 is 13 residues long. CDR1 SGDLS and CDR2 YYNGEE come from the germline V gene. V lost 2 bases, J lost 4 bases, and 9 bases lay in between. This chain's CDR3 is CASSVGFLETQYF. In DNA form, the CDR3 reads TGTGCCAGCAGCGTGGGCTTTCTAGAGACCCAGTACTTC.

This chain connects TRBV27 to TRBJ1-6, with D maybe TRBD1 (6 bases). The CDR3 covers 14 residues. Trimming shortened V by 3 bases and J by 6 bases, and 9 bases separated the two germline ends. Germline-derived CDR1 and CDR2 are MNHEY and SMNVEV (reference sequence). The CDR3 region has the DNA TGTGCCAGCAGTTTCAGGGGACCTAATTCACCCCTCCACTTT. This sequence encodes CASSFRGPNSPLHF.

V is TRBV7-2 and J is TRBJ2-7; 9 nucleotides line up with TRBD1. CDR3 size: 15 residues. Germline values: CDR1 SGHTA, CDR2 FQGNSA. V lost 5 bases and J lost 5; bases outside the gene matches: 10. The CDR3 coding sequence is TGTGCCAGCAGCATCCGGGGACAGGGTCTCGACGAGCAGTACTTC. It translates to CASSIRGQGLDEQYF. The full variable domain, with the rest looked up from reference TRBV7-2 and TRBJ2-7, is GAGVSQSPSNKVTEKGKDVELRCDPISGHTALYWYRQSLGQGLEFLIYFQGNSAPDKSGLPSDRFSAERTGGSVSTLTIQRTQQEDSAVYLCASSIRGQGLDEQYFGPGTRLTVT.

The rearrangement uses TRBV6-5 and TRBJ1-4; possible D gene TRBD1, 6 bases. V lost 5 bases and J lost 11, with 15 bases in between. CDR1 is MNHEY and CDR2 is SVGAGI in the germline V gene. The CDR3 consists of 13 residues. CDR3 protein: CASSTGTRWKLFF. CDR3 coding DNA: TGTGCCAGCAGTACCGGGACACGGTGGAAACTGTTTTTT.

For this clone: Mismatch with germline at one junction end may stem from a read error. V is TRBV3-1 (or the pseudogene TRBV3-2) and J is TRBJ2-7; 9 nucleotides agree with TRBD2. Germline assignment: CDR1 LGHDT and CDR2 YNNKEL (reference sequence). The CDR3 runs to 18 residues. CDR3 protein: CARSQPGAGGRYSYEQYF. In DNA, the CDR3 is TGTGCCCGCAGCCAACCTGGGGCGGGGGGGCGCTACTCCTACGAGCAGTACTTC.

Notes on this clone: This CDR3 is also generated by other DNA sequences in the sample. The chain couples TRBV5-1 to TRBJ1-2; 7 bases align to TRBD1. The germline CDR1 and CDR2 sequences are SGHRS and YFSETQ. Germline trimming cut 2 bases from V and 2 bases from J; bases unmatched to any gene: 3. This CDR3 comprises 14 residues. CDR3 sequence reads: CASSLEQGNYGYTF. CDR3 in DNA: TGCGCCAGCAGCTTAGAACAGGGGAACTATGGCTACACCTTC.

V usage is TRBV3-1 (or the pseudogene TRBV3-2) and J usage is TRBJ2-7, with TRBD2 matching 10 bases. The ends lost 1 base at V and 1 base at J; junction bases unmatched: 4. CDR1 and CDR2 from the germline V gene are LGHDT and YNNKEL (reference sequence). The CDR3 runs 16 residues. The CDR3 sequence is CASSQVLSGGSYEQYF. The CDR3 nucleotides read TGTGCCAGCAGCCAAGTTCTTAGCGGGGGGTCCTACGAGCAGTACTTC.

The V and J genes are TRBV27 and TRBJ2-1; D call uncertain. V shed 3 bases and J shed 5 bases, with 14 bases lying between them. The CDR3 contains 15 residues. Germline V gene sequence: CDR1 MNHEY, CDR2 SMNVEV (reference sequence). This chain's CDR3 is CASSFSWQENNEQFF. The CDR3 DNA reads as TGTGCCAGCAGTTTCTCATGGCAGGAAAACAATGAGCAGTTCTTC.

The V gene is TRBV7-2, the J gene TRBJ1-1, with 8 positions matching TRBD1. CDR3 size: 17 residues. Trimming took 3 bases from V and 0 from J; bases not matched to a gene: 9. The germline V gene encodes CDR1 SGHTA and CDR2 FQGNSA. The CDR3 DNA reads TGTGCCAGCAGCTTTACCGGGACAGGAACCATGAACACTGAAGCTTTCTTT. Encoded protein: CASSFTGTGTMNTEAFF.

The J gene is TRBJ2-1, the V gene TRBV11-1; TRBD1 might be the D (6 bases). V shed 5 bases and J shed 5 bases, with 19 bases lying between them. Germline lookup yields CDR1 SGHAT and CDR2 FQDESV (reference sequence). The CDR3 totals 16 residues. Here the CDR3 DNA reads TGTGCCAGCAGCCCCTTCAGGGGTAGAGTGAACAATGAGCAGTTCTTC. This encodes CASSPFRGRVNNEQFF.